This is a list of T cell receptor beta chains from one sample in a study of CD8 T cells in Susac syndrome. TCRdb redid the calling of the immunoSEQ multiplex PCR reads with MiXCR, one entry per CDR3 protein. The repertoire holds about 180,000 distinct CDR3 sequences, with roughly 95% as singletons. The sample taken for sequencing was CD8+ T cells from PBMCs. Receptors were obtained from a human donor with multiple sclerosis. Each CDR3 is given with its conserved first and last residue. A D gene is named only where the DNA matches it firmly. Only part of the rows carry a size: once, few, many, or a class if the clone is expanded.

>-|-|TRBV30|TRBJ2-1
TGTGCCTGGGATTGGGGGAGCTACAATGAGCAGTTCTTC
CAWDWGSYNEQFF
>-|-|TRBV7-9|TRBJ1-5
TGTGCCAGCAGCATGGGACCGCAGGCCCTAGGGGCCCAGCATTTT
CASSMGPQALGAQHF
>TRBD2|-|TRBV11-2|TRBJ2-1
TGTGCCAGCAGCCCGGGACCTCAAGCGGGGATCTACAATGAGCAGTTCTTC
CASSPGPQAGIYNEQFF
>TRBD2|-|TRBV2|TRBJ2-3
TGTGCCAGCAGTGATTTTACTAGCGGCACAGATACGCAGTATTTT
CASSDFTSGTDTQYF
>TRBD1|-|TRBV19|TRBJ2-6
TGTGCCAGTAGACCCACAGGGGGGCCCTTCTCTGGGGCCAACGTCCTGACTTTC
CASRPTGGPFSGANVLTF
>-|-|TRBV20-1|TRBJ2-1
TGCAGTGCACGGGAGTGGGACAATGAGCAGTTCTTC
CSAREWDNEQFF
>TRBD1|-|TRBV5-8|TRBJ1-6
TGTGCCAGCAGTATGACAGGGGGTTCACCCCTCCACTTT
CASSMTGGSPLHF
>TRBD1|-|TRBV14|TRBJ1-1
TGTGCCAGCAGACGGACAGGGGCAGTGGACACTGAAGCTTTCTTT
CASRRTGAVDTEAFF
>TRBD1|once|TRBV15|TRBJ2-3
TGTGCCACCAGCACCCGGGACAGCTCTAGCACAGATACGCAGTATTTT
CATSTRDSSSTDTQYF
>-|-|TRBV28|TRBJ2-5
TGTGCCAGCAGTACCCCACGACAGGAAAAAGAGACCCAGTACTTC
CASSTPRQEKETQYF
>-|-|TRBV30|TRBJ1-2
TGTGCCTGGAGTGTACAACATATATATGGCTACACCTTC
CAWSVQHIYGYTF
>-|few|TRBV9|TRBJ1-1
TGTGCCAGCAGCGACGGCCGGGACATCACTGAAGCTTTCTTT
CASSDGRDITEAFF
>-|-|TRBV29-1|TRBJ2-7
TGCAGCGTTTATACGACCGTAGACTACGAGCAGTACTTC
CSVYTTVDYEQYF
>-|once|TRBV9|TRBJ1-2
TGTGCCAGCAGCCCGGCCGGGACAAGCTATGGCTACACCTTC
CASSPAGTSYGYTF
>-|-|TRBV9|TRBJ2-1
TGTGCCAGCAGCGTATTTAGCCAGGGGTCCGGCAATGAGCAGTTCTTC
CASSVFSQGSGNEQFF
>TRBD1|-|TRBV29-1|TRBJ2-5
TGCAGCGTTGTTTTGGCAGGGGGCGTTGGTGAGACCCAGTACTTC
CSVVLAGGVGETQYF
>-|-|TRBV27|TRBJ2-5
TGTGCCAGCAGCAATTTAGCTGATCAAGAGACCCAGTACTTC
CASSNLADQETQYF
>TRBD2|-|TRBV7-9|TRBJ2-2
TGTGCCGGACTAGCGGCGAACACCGGGGAGCTGTTTTTT
CAGLAANTGELFF
>TRBD1|-|TRBV12-3/TRBV12-4|TRBJ2-4
TGTGCCAGCACCCCGGGACAGTTTACCAAAAACATTCAGTACTTC
CASTPGQFTKNIQYF
>-|-|TRBV20-1|TRBJ2-5
TGCAGTGCCACACTCCCTAACCAAGAGTCCCAGTACTTC
CSATLPNQESQYF
>-|-|TRBV29-1|TRBJ2-1
TGCAGCGTTGTCTCCTATGGTGAGCAGTTCTTC
CSVVSYGEQFF
>TRBD2|-|TRBV7-9|TRBJ2-1
TGTGCCAGCAGCTTAACTAGCGGGGGGATCTACAATGAGCAGTTCTTC
CASSLTSGGIYNEQFF
>-|-|TRBV6-6|TRBJ2-7
TGTGCCAGCAGTGCACGGGACTCCCGGGGGTACGAGCAGTACTTC
CASSARDSRGYEQYF
>-|-|TRBV2|TRBJ1-1
TGTGCCAGCAGAGCTGGGAACACTGAAGCTTTCTTT
CASRAGNTEAFF
>TRBD1|-|TRBV28|TRBJ2-4
TGTGCCAGCCAAGATGGCGGGACAGGGAAGGAAACGGCCAAAAACATTCAGTACTTC
CASQDGGTGKETAKNIQYF
>-|once|TRBV19|TRBJ2-1
TGTGCCAGTGGGTCGGCCGGGGGTGAGCAGTTCTTC
CASGSAGGEQFF